The next 21 T cell receptor beta chains were all read from a single sample in a study of T cells in Graves' hyperthyroidism and ophthalmopathy. From RNA transcripts, TCR beta CDR3 regions were amplified. The study used the HTBI primer set for a first-round RT-PCR of the TCR CDR3. TCRdb re-derived calls from the multiplex PCR reads in MiXCR, one entry per CDR3 protein. The sample records about 290,000 distinct CDR3 sequences, roughly 15% being singletons. Sequences were obtained from blood. The receptor set was obtained from a woman between 50 and 59 years old with Graves' hyperthyroidism that later progressed to Graves' ophthalmopathy.

J is TRBJ2-3 and V is TRBV9, with unresolved D. CDR1 is SGDLS and CDR2 is YYNGEE in the germline V gene. V was shortened by 6 bases and J by 0 bases, with 17 bases between the two germline ends. The CDR3 is made up of 16 amino acids. The CDR3: CASNPGRIQSTDTQYF. The CDR3, as DNA: TGTGCCAGCAACCCAGGTAGAATCCAAAGCACAGATACGCAGTATTTT.

This clonotype has a count of ten or more. CDR3: CANNLRGSAYNEQFF. The CDR3 coding sequence is TGTGCCAACAACCTCAGGGGAAGCGCCTACAATGAGCAGTTCTTC. The rearrangement joins TRBV2 to TRBJ2-1, with D possibly matching TRBD1 (6 bases). V was pared by 10 bases and J by 2 bases, with 18 bases between. Germline V CDR1 and CDR2: SNHLY, FYNNEI. The CDR3 totals 15 residues.

This clonotype has ten or more counts. The gene calls are TRBV27 and TRBJ2-5; TRBD2 matches 7 bases. The CDR3 sequence is 16 residues long. With V trimmed by 5 bases and J by 4 bases, 13 bases remained unmatched. Per the germline V gene, CDR1 is MNHEY and CDR2 is SMNVEV (reference sequence). CDR3 DNA: TGTGCCAGCAGTACCAGCTGGGGAGGGCTAGGAGAGACCCAGTACTTC. Translated: CASSTSWGGLGETQYF.

A remark on this clonotype: Relative to the germline gene, one junction end is altered; a read error may explain this. The V and J genes are TRBV24-1 and TRBJ2-7, with a possible D match to TRBD1 (6 bases). Per the germline V gene, CDR1 is KGHDR and CDR2 is SFDVKD. This CDR3 comprises 12 residues. DNA of the CDR3: TGTGACACCAGTGATGCAGGGGACGAGCAGTACTTC. Protein sequence: CDTSDAGDEQYF.

The sample holds many counts of this clonotype. J is TRBJ1-2 and V is TRBV18, with D perhaps matching TRBD1 (5 bases). This CDR3 contains 13 residues. Per germline, CDR1 KGHSH and CDR2 LQKENI. V gave up 2 bases and J gave up 5 bases, with 9 bases separating them. The CDR3 reads CASSPDRYYGYTF. CDR3 sequence (DNA): TGTGCCAGCTCACCAGACAGATATTATGGCTACACCTTC.

This clonotype appeared a few times. The J gene is TRBJ2-7, the V gene TRBV9; the D is unclear. The CDR3 covers 16 residues. The V gene's germline CDR1 is SGDLS and CDR2 YYNGEE. Trimming took off 0 bases at V and 2 bases at J, with 15 bases between the two ends. The CDR3 nucleotides are TGTGCCAGCAGCGTAGTCGGACCCTGTAAGACCTACGAGCAGTACTTC. Translation gives CASSVVGPCKTYEQYF. Filled out from reference TRBV9 and TRBJ2-7, the complete variable domain reads DSGVTQTPKHLITATGQRVTLRCSPRSGDLSVYWYQQSLDQGLQFLIQYYNGEERAKGNILERFSAQQFPDLHSELNLSSLELGDSALYFCASSVVGPCKTYEQYFGPGTRLTVT.

This clonotype was picked up many times. V is TRBV7-8 and J is TRBJ2-3; 7 bases agree with TRBD2. The CDR3 has 15 amino acids. Germline lookup yields CDR1 SGHVS and CDR2 FQNEAQ. J was trimmed by 2 bases and V by 5 bases; bases with no gene match: 7. CDR3 in amino acids: CASSPGLADTDTQYF. CDR3 bases: TGTGCCAGCAGCCCCGGCCTAGCGGACACAGATACGCAGTATTTT.

A few counts support this clonotype. The gene calls are TRBV6-2 or TRBV6-3 and TRBJ2-1, with D perhaps matching TRBD2 (5 bases). The CDR3 has 12 amino acids. CDR1 is MNHEY and CDR2 is SVGEGT in the germline V gene. V lost 6 bases and J lost 8, with 11 bases in between. The CDR3 sequence is CASSQTSYEQFF. Here the CDR3 DNA reads TGTGCCAGCAGCCAAACTAGTTATGAGCAGTTCTTC.

The table lists this clonotype with many counts. V gene TRBV12-3 or TRBV12-4 combines with J gene TRBJ2-2, with D unclear. The CDR3 has 13 amino acids. The ends were cut back, 2 bases at V and 6 bases at J, with 7 bases in the middle. CDR3 DNA: TGTGCCAGCAGTTTAAGGCCCGCCGGGGAGCTGTTTTTT. Its translation is CASSLRPAGELFF.

The chain combines TRBV25-1 with TRBJ1-1; D unresolved. This CDR3 is built from 14 residues. V shed 3 bases and J shed 3 bases, with 11 bases lying between them. Germline values: CDR1 MGHDK, CDR2 SYGVNS. The CDR3 nucleotides are TGTGCCAGCAGTGAGGGTGGGGATTACACTGAAGCTTTCTTT. It specifies CASSEGGDYTEAFF.

This clonotype was observed at least ten times. The chain has TRBV3-1 and TRBJ1-2; TRBD1 is a possible D gene (6 bases). Germline V gene sequence: CDR1 LGHDT, CDR2 YNNKEL (reference sequence). The V end lost 1 base, the J end lost 7 bases, and 10 bases lay between the germline ends. The CDR3 length is 13 residues. The CDR3 DNA is TGTGCCAGCAGCCAAGTCGGGGGGGCTGGCTACACCTTC. Translating it yields CASSQVGGAGYTF.

Only a few counts were recorded for this clonotype. The CDR3 DNA sequence: TGTGCCTGTCCGAAAGGTGGGGCCTCTGGGGCCAACGTCCTGACTTTC. Translating it yields CACPKGGASGANVLTF. The chain joins TRBV7-9 to TRBJ2-6; D is possibly TRBD1 (5 bases). Looked up from germline, CDR1 is SEHNR and CDR2 is FQNEAQ (reference sequence). Trimming removed 11 bases at V and 0 bases at J, with 17 bases between. There are 16 residues in the CDR3.

As regards this clonotype: A much larger clonotype is one base distant, so this may be a read error. The chain couples TRBV18 to TRBJ2-7, with 11 bases matching TRBD1. The CDR3 length is 14 residues. The V segment lost 7 bases and the J segment 5 bases; nucleotides outside the gene matches: 7. Germline-derived CDR1 and CDR2 are KGHSH and LQKENI. The CDR3 loop is CASLPGQGDHEQYF. The CDR3 nucleotides are TGTGCCAGCTTACCGGGACAGGGGGACCACGAGCAGTACTTC.

Only a few counts were recorded for this clonotype. A much larger clone is a single base away; this may be a read error. The CDR3 bases are TGTGCCAGCGGCCCGCCTCGAAGCCGGGAGAACACTGAAGCTTTCTTT. The encoded protein is CASGPPRSRENTEAFF. The genes are TRBV27 and TRBJ1-1; no firm D call. The CDR3 totals 16 residues. Germline lookup yields CDR1 MNHEY and CDR2 SMNVEV (reference sequence). The V and J ends lost 8 bases and 1 base respectively, with 20 bases between them.

To note about this clonotype: This may come from a read error, since a much larger clone is one base off. V is TRBV2 and J is TRBJ1-5; D perhaps matches TRBD1 (6 bases). The length of the CDR3 is 15 residues. Germline V gene data show CDR1 as SNHLY and CDR2 as FYNNEI. V was clipped by 4 bases and J by 2 bases, with 12 bases between them. As DNA, the CDR3 is TGTGCCAGCAGTGCCCGACAGGTCCGCAATCAGCCCCAGCATTTT. This gives the protein CASSARQVRNQPQHF. The complete variable domain, with remaining parts taken from reference TRBV2 and TRBJ1-5, reads EPEVTQTPSHQVTQMGQEVILRCVPISNHLYFYWYRQILGQKVEFLVSFYNNEISEKSEIFDDQFSVERPDGSNFTLKIRSTKLEDSAMYFCASSARQVRNQPQHFGDGTRLSIL.

This clonotype was recorded many times. The chain employs TRBV20-1 and TRBJ2-3, with D perhaps being TRBD1 or TRBD2 (5 bases each). The V end lost 5 bases, the J end lost 6 bases, and 12 bases lay between the germline ends. This CDR3 is 12 amino acids long. Germline CDR1 reads DFQATT; CDR2 reads SNEGSKA (reference sequence). For the CDR3, the DNA is TGCAGTGCTCCTGGGGGTCAGGATACGCAGTATTTT. Protein: CSAPGGQDTQYF.

This clonotype was counted many times. The chain employs TRBV6-1 and TRBJ2-5; D call uncertain. V was shortened by 5 bases and J by 1 base, with 17 bases between the two germline ends. Germline V lookup: CDR1 MNHNS, CDR2 SASEGT. CDR3 size: 16 residues. This chain's CDR3 is CASSSLLRASQETQYF. In DNA, the CDR3 is TGTGCCAGCAGTTCCCTACTCCGGGCGAGCCAAGAGACCCAGTACTTC.

The genes are TRBV5-6 and TRBJ1-2, with 9 bases identical to TRBD1. There are 13 residues in the CDR3. Germline loops: CDR1 SGHDT, CDR2 YYEEEE. V gave up 2 bases and J gave up 5 bases; unmatched junction bases: 1. As DNA, the CDR3 is TGTGCCAGCAGCTTTGGGACAGGGTATGGCTACACCTTC. It yields the protein CASSFGTGYGYTF. The variable domain in full, completed from reference TRBV5-6 and TRBJ1-2, reads DAGVTQSPTHLIKTRGQQVTLRCSPKSGHDTVSWYQQALGQGPQFIFQYYEEEERQRGNFPDRFSGHQFPNYSSELNVNALLLGDSALYLCASSFGTGYGYTFGSGTRLTVV.

This clonotype was observed many times. The chain recombines TRBV10-3 with TRBJ2-1; weak D call: TRBD1 (6 bases). Trimming pared 0 bases from V and 6 bases from J, leaving 18 bases between. The CDR3 consists of 17 residues. CDR1 and CDR2 from the germline V gene are ENHRY and SYGVKD. The CDR3 loop reads CAISESIAGASSNEQFF. The DNA of the CDR3 is TGTGCCATCAGTGAGTCGATAGCAGGGGCGTCTAGCAATGAGCAGTTCTTC.

This clonotype was observed at least ten times. The chain is built from TRBV19 and TRBJ2-7, with 7 bases identical to TRBD1. Germline V gives CDR1 LNHDA, CDR2 SQIVND (reference sequence). The CDR3 has 12 amino acids. V lost 11 bases, J lost 0 bases, and 4 bases stayed unmatched. Here the CDR3 reads CAGGQVSYEQYF. As DNA, the CDR3 is TGTGCCGGTGGACAGGTCTCCTACGAGCAGTACTTC.

This clonotype was seen more than once but under ten times. V is TRBV24-1 and J is TRBJ1-1; possible D gene TRBD1, 5 bases. The germline V gene has CDR1 KGHDR and CDR2 SFDVKD. The CDR3 spans 14 residues. Trimming stripped 9 bases from V and 3 bases from J, with 16 bases between. CDR3 sequence (DNA): TGTGCCACCCGGGGGGGGAGGGAGGACACTGAAGCTTTCTTT. Its protein product is CATRGGREDTEAFF.